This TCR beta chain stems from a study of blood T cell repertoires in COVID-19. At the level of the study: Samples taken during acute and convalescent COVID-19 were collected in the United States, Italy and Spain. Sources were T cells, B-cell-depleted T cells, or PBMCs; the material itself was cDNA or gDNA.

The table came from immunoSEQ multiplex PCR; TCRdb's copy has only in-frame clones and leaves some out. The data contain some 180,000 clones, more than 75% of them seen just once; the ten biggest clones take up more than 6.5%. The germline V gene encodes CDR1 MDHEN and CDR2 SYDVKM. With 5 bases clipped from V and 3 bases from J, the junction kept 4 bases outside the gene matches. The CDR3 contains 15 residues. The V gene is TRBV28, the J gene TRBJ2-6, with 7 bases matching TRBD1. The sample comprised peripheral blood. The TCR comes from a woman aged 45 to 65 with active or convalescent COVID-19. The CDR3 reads CASSTGEVGANVLTF. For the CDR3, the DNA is TGTGCCAGCAGTACAGGGGAAGTTGGGGCCAACGTCCTGACTTTC.